This paragraph covers one T cell receptor (beta chain) sequence. This specimen comes from a study of technical replicates of blood from a few donors. Some clones are missing from TCRdb's copy, which holds only in-frame ones; the method was immunoSEQ multiplex PCR. The sample lists tens of thousands of clones, 90% to 95% occurring once. Trimming cost V 4 bases and J 5 bases, with 11 bases left between them. CDR3 length equals 14 residues. Germline V gives CDR1 MNHNY, CDR2 SVGAGI (reference sequence). Sequenced input: T cells isolated from PBMCs. This sequence originates from a human donor in good health. The chain is built from TRBV6-6 and TRBJ2-2; D is uncertain. The DNA of the CDR3 is TGTGCCAGCAGTTCACAATTGGAGACCGGGGAGCTGTTTTTT. Encoded protein: CASSSQLETGELFF.